Shown below are 14 T cell receptor beta chains from a single sample sequenced in a study of CD8+ T cells in alopecia areata. Extracted from the samples, RNA was reverse transcribed into cDNA to serve as the sequencing template. Assay used: immunoSEQ multiplex PCR; TCRdb lists only in-frame clones, some missing. This sample yields fewer than 150,000 clones, of which roughly three fifths are seen a single time; 4.5% to 5.5% belongs to the top ten. This specimen was CD4+ T cells sorted from blood, taken at week 0. The receptors were gathered from a human donor with alopecia areata.

The rearrangement uses TRBV25-1 and TRBJ1-1; 9 positions agree with TRBD1. Trimming removed 6 bases from V and 7 bases from J; junction bases left unmatched: 15. The CDR3 has 16 amino acids. Per the germline V gene, CDR1 is MGHDK and CDR2 is SYGVNS. CDR3 amino acids: CASRSTTPGQGIEAFF. The CDR3 DNA reads as TGTGCCAGCAGATCTACCACCCCGGGACAGGGTATTGAAGCTTTCTTT.

The rearrangement links TRBV4-2 to TRBJ2-5; D possibly corresponds to TRBD2 (5 bases). CDR1 is LGHNA and CDR2 is YNFKEQ in the germline V gene. V gave up 0 bases and J gave up 3 bases, with 14 bases separating them. The CDR3 sequence is 16 residues long. The CDR3 DNA reads TGTGCCAGCAGCCAAGATCCAGCGGCTAAGAAAGAGACCCAGTACTTC. Encoded protein: CASSQDPAAKKETQYF.

The chain carries TRBV7-2 and TRBJ1-2; the match to TRBD1 covers 8 bases. Germline V CDR1 and CDR2: SGHTA, FQGNSA. The V and J ends lost 3 bases and 6 bases, in that order; junction bases with no gene match: 9. The CDR3 covers 15 residues. The CDR3 coding sequence is TGTGCCAGCAGCTTGGGCAGGGGGCTTTTGGATGGCTACACCTTC. This sequence encodes CASSLGRGLLDGYTF.

This clone was seen more than once but under ten times. This chain joins TRBV7-9 and TRBJ1-2, with a possible D match to TRBD1 (5 bases). The germline V and J ends were trimmed by 4 bases and 12 bases, with 15 bases remaining between them. This CDR3 contains 12 residues. Germline CDR1 and CDR2: SEHNR and FQNEAQ (reference sequence). CDR3 amino acids: CASSSGPRPDTF. The CDR3 region has the DNA TGTGCCAGCAGCTCGGGACCGAGGCCCGACACCTTC.

V usage is TRBV2 and J usage is TRBJ2-1, with 13 bases fitting TRBD2. The germline gives CDR1 SNHLY, CDR2 FYNNEI. The CDR3 spans 19 residues. V shed 5 bases, J shed 5 bases, and the junction held 15 bases outside the gene matches. The CDR3 coding sequence is TGTGCCAGCAGTTCTCCGGGACTAGCGGGACTGCCCCGAAACAATGAGCAGTTCTTC. This gives the protein CASSSPGLAGLPRNNEQFF.

The chain combines TRBV5-1 with TRBJ2-7, with TRBD1 matching over 8 bases. V gave up 5 bases and J gave up 0 bases; unmatched junction bases: 7. The CDR3 sequence is 15 residues long. Per germline, CDR1 SGHRS and CDR2 YFSETQ. The CDR3, as DNA: TGCGCCAGCAGTCAACCAGGGGGCGGCTCCTACGAGCAGTACTTC. Residues: CASSQPGGGSYEQYF.

This clone has only a few counts. The chain links TRBV7-3 to TRBJ2-3, with 8 bases aligning to TRBD2. This CDR3 has 16 residues. Germline CDR1 is SGHTA and CDR2 is FQGTGA. J was trimmed by 4 bases and V by 1 base; bases with no gene match: 7. For the CDR3, the DNA is TGTGCCAGCAGCTTAATCGGCAGCGGGAGAGCAGATACGCAGTATTTT. Protein: CASSLIGSGRADTQYF.

The table lists this clone with many counts. The CDR3 nucleotides read TGCGCCAGCAGCGGGACATCTGGAAACACCATATATTTT. It codes for CASSGTSGNTIYF. The chain links TRBV10-2 to TRBJ1-3; possibly TRBD1 for D (6 bases). Trimming left V 6 bases short and J 1 base short, with 7 bases between. In germline, CDR1 is WSHSY, CDR2 SAAADI. This CDR3 region has 13 residues.

This clone turned up a few times. The chain combines TRBV7-2 with TRBJ2-1; 8 positions match TRBD1. CDR1 and CDR2 from the germline V gene are SGHTA and FQGNSA. V shed 1 base, J shed 2 bases, and the junction held 1 base outside the gene matches. The CDR3 is 15 amino acids. The CDR3 DNA reads as TGTGCCAGCAGCTTAGTGGGACAGGCCTACAATGAGCAGTTCTTC. Translated, it gives CASSLVGQAYNEQFF.

The V gene is TRBV7-2, the J gene TRBJ2-1, with D unresolved. V dropped 3 bases and J dropped 3 bases, with 12 bases sitting between them. The CDR3 runs 15 residues. Germline V gene lookup returns CDR1 SGHTA and CDR2 FQGNSA. Here the CDR3 DNA reads TGTGCCAGCAGCTTTTCGTGGCGGAGCTACAATGAGCAGTTCTTC. Protein product: CASSFSWRSYNEQFF.

The rearrangement links TRBV19 to TRBJ2-5; tentatively, D is TRBD2 (6 bases). CDR1 is LNHDA and CDR2 is SQIVND in the germline V gene (reference sequence). Trimming took 5 bases from V and 1 from J, leaving 11 bases between them. This CDR3 is built from 14 residues. CDR3 DNA: TGTGCCAGTAGTTGGGGAGGTAGCCAAGAGACCCAGTACTTC. Its protein product is CASSWGGSQETQYF.

The chain links TRBV19 to TRBJ1-1; the D is unclear. V lost 1 base and J 6 bases, leaving 18 bases between the germline ends. CDR3 length: 16 residues. Per the germline V gene, CDR1 is LNHDA and CDR2 is SQIVND (reference sequence). CDR3 region: CASSIGSGVGIPEAFF. As DNA, the CDR3 is TGTGCCAGTAGTATAGGCAGCGGGGTCGGTATCCCTGAAGCTTTCTTT.

V usage is TRBV7-9 and J usage is TRBJ2-2, with 10 positions matching TRBD2. CDR3 length: 17 residues. V was clipped by 0 bases and J by 1 base; unmatched bases: 2. Germline V gene sequence: CDR1 SEHNR, CDR2 FQNEAQ (reference sequence). CDR3 DNA: TGTGCCAGCAGCTTAGCGGCTAGCGGGAGGAACACCGGGGAGCTGTTTTTT. This gives the protein CASSLAASGRNTGELFF.

This clone was observed a few times. V and J are TRBV10-3 and TRBJ1-1; no firm D call. In germline, CDR1 is ENHRY, CDR2 SYGVKD. Trimming pared 0 bases from V and 10 bases from J, leaving 12 bases between. This CDR3 contains 13 residues. The CDR3 sequence is CAISESRGRGAFF. Here the CDR3 DNA reads TGTGCCATCAGTGAGTCGAGAGGGCGGGGAGCTTTCTTT.